This TCR beta chain came from a study of T cell changes during pregnancy in multiple sclerosis. The germline gives CDR1 LNHDA, CDR2 SQIVND (reference sequence). With V trimmed by 5 bases and J by 0 bases, 6 bases remained unmatched. This CDR3 has 16 amino acids. Sequencing was performed with immunoSEQ multiplex PCR; in TCRdb, only in-frame clones are kept and a portion is missing. This table holds some 46,000 clones, around nine tenths found once. This TCR came from a female donor with multiple sclerosis, enrolled in a pregnancy study. This sample comprised CD4+ T cells from peripheral blood mononuclear cells, obtained after pregnancy. This chain uses TRBV19 with TRBJ1-2; TRBD1 matches at 10 bases. Here the CDR3 reads CASSPTGTGANYGYTF. Here the CDR3 DNA reads TGTGCCAGTAGTCCAACCGGGACAGGGGCTAACTATGGCTACACCTTC.